This T cell receptor (beta chain) was identified in a study of radiotherapy plus CTLA-4 blockade in lung cancer. Across the whole study: Around 19% of enrolled patients responded objectively, and over 30% had disease control.

This CDR3 is built from 19 residues. From germline, CDR1 is MDHEN and CDR2 SYDVKM. The J segment lost 0 bases and the V segment lost 1 base, leaving 12 bases of the junction unmatched. The method was immunoSEQ multiplex PCR; TCRdb's version includes in-frame clones alone and lacks a portion of them. The sample carries tens of thousands of clones, around 80% recorded once. This clone was found once. The material was peripheral blood, obtained from a patient treated with radiotherapy plus ipilimumab. The chain uses TRBV28 and TRBJ1-2; TRBD1 matches 9 bases. This sequence originates from a human donor with non-small cell lung cancer that progressed on radiotherapy plus ipilimumab. Written as DNA, the CDR3 is TGTGCCAGCAGTTTATTAGCCCCCGGGACAGGGATACCTAACTATGGCTACACCTTC. Protein product: CASSLLAPGTGIPNYGYTF.